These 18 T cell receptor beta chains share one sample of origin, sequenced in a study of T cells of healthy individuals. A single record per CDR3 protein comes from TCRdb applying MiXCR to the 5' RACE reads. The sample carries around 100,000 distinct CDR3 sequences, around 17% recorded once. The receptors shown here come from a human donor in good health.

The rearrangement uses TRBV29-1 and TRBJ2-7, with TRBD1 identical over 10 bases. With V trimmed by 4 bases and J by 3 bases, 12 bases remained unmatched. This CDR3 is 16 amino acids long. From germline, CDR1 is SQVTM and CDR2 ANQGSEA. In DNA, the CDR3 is TGCAGCGTTGTAGGGGGCAAGGGACAGGGGATCTACGAGCAGTACTTC. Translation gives CSVVGGKGQGIYEQYF.

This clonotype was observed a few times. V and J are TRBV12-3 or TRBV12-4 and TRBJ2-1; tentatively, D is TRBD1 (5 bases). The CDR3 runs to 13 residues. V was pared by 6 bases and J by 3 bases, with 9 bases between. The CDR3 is CASRVDSYNEQFF. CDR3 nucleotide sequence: TGTGCCAGCAGGGTAGACAGCTACAATGAGCAGTTCTTC.

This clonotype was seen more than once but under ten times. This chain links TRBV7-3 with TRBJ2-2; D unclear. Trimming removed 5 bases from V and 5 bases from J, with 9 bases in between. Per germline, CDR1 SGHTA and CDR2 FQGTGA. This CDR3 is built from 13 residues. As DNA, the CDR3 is TGTGCCAGCAGCACACCACCAACCGGGGAGCTGTTTTTT. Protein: CASSTPPTGELFF.

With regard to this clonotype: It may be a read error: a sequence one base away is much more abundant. The CDR3: CASIYPQPQFF. The CDR3 nucleotides are TGTGCCAGCATTTACCCCCAGCCTCAGTTCTTC. The chain has TRBV6-2 or TRBV6-3 and TRBJ2-1; D is uncertain. Per the germline V gene, CDR1 is MNHEY and CDR2 is SVGEGT. The CDR3 length is 11 residues.

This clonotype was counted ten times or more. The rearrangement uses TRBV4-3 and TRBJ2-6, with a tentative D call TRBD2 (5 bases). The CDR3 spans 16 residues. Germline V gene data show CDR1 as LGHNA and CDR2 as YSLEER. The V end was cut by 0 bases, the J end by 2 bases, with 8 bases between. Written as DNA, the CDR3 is TGCGCCAGCAGCCAAGAACTAGGAACTGGGGCCAACGTCCTGACTTTC. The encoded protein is CASSQELGTGANVLTF.

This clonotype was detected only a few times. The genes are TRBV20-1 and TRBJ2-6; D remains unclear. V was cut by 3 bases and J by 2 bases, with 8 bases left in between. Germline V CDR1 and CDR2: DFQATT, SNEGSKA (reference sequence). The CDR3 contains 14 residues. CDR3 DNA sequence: TGCAGTGCTAGGGAAGAAACTGGGGCCAACGTCCTGACTTTC. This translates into CSAREETGANVLTF.

CDR3 in amino acids: CASSLVSAGGPTEAFF. Here the CDR3 DNA reads TGTGCCAGCAGCTTAGTCTCGGCAGGGGGGCCCACTGAAGCTTTCTTT. The chain links TRBV7-8 to TRBJ1-1, with TRBD1 matching over 7 bases. J was trimmed by 4 bases and V by 1 base; bases with no gene match: 9. Germline-derived CDR1 and CDR2 are SGHVS and FQNEAQ. CDR3 length: 16 residues.

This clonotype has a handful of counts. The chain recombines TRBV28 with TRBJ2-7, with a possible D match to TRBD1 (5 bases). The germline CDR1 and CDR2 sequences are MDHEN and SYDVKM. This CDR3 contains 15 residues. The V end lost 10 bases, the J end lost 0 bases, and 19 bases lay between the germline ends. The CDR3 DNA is TGTGCCATTGCCCTTGGGGCAACAGACTCCTACGAGCAGTACTTC. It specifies CAIALGATDSYEQYF.

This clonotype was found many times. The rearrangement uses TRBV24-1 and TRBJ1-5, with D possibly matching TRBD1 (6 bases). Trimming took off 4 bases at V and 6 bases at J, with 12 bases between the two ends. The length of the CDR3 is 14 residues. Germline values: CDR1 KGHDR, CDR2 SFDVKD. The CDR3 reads CATSDRRGRQPQHF. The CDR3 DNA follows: TGTGCCACCAGTGACCGCAGGGGTCGTCAGCCCCAGCATTTT.

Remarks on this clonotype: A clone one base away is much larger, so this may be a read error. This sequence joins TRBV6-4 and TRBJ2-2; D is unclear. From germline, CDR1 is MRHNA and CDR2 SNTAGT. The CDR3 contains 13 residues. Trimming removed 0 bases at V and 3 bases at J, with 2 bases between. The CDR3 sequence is CASSDSDTGELFF. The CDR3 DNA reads TGTGCCAGCAGTGACTCGGACACCGGGGAGCTGTTTTTT.

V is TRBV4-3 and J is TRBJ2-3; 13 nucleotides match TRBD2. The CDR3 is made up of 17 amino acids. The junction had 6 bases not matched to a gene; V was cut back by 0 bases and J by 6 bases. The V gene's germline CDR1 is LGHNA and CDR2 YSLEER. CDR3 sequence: CASSQDTSGGAEDTQYF. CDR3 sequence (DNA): TGCGCCAGCAGCCAAGATACTAGCGGGGGGGCCGAGGATACGCAGTATTTT.

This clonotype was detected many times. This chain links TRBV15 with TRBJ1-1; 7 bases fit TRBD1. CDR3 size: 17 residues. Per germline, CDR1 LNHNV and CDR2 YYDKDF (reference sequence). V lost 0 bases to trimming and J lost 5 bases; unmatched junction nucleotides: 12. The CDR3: CATSREAWGQGVTEAFF. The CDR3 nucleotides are TGTGCCACCAGCAGAGAAGCTTGGGGGCAGGGGGTGACTGAAGCTTTCTTT.

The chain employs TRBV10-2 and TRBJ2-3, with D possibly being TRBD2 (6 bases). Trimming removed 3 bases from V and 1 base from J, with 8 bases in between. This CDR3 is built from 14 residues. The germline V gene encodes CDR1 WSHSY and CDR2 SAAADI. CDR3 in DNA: TGCGCCAGCAGTGAAATAGCGGGCACAGATACGCAGTATTTT. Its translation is CASSEIAGTDTQYF.

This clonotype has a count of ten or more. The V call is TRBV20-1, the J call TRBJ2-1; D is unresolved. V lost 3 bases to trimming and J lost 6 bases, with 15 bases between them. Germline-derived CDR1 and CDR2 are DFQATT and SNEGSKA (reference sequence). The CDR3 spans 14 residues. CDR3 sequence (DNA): TGCAGTGCTAGTCTTCCGTATGAGGCCAATGAGCAGTTCTTC. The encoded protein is CSASLPYEANEQFF.

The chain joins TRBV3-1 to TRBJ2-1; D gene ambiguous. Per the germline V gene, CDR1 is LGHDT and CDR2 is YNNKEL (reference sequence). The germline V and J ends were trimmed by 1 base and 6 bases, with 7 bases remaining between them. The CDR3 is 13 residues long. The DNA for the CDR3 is TGTGCCAGCAGCCAAGGTCCCACCAATGAGCAGTTCTTC. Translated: CASSQGPTNEQFF.

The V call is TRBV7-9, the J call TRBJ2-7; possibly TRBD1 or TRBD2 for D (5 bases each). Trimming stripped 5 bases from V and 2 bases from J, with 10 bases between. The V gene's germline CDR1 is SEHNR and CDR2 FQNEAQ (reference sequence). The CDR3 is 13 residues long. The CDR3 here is CASSPMGAYEQYF. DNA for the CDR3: TGTGCCAGCAGCCCCATGGGGGCCTACGAGCAGTACTTC.

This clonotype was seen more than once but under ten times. CDR3 in amino acids: CAISEQGGQYEQYF. CDR3 bases: TGTGCCATCAGTGAGCAGGGAGGACAGTACGAGCAGTACTTC. The V gene is TRBV10-3, the J gene TRBJ2-7; the D gene could be TRBD1 or TRBD2 (6 bases each). With 2 bases removed from V and 4 bases from J, the gap between germline ends came to 12 bases. Germline V CDR1 and CDR2: ENHRY, SYGVKD. The CDR3 has 14 residues.

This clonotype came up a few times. CDR3 sequence reads: CASKAGLGGSPLHF. The CDR3 nucleotides are TGCGCCAGCAAAGCCGGGCTCGGGGGTTCACCCCTCCACTTT. The chain has TRBV5-1 and TRBJ1-6; tentatively, D is TRBD1 (5 bases). V was trimmed by 6 bases and J by 9 bases, leaving 16 bases between them. The germline CDR1 and CDR2 sequences are SGHRS and YFSETQ. This CDR3 is built from 14 residues.